One and the same sample provided the 23 T cell receptor beta chains below, sequenced in a study of cytomegalovirus exposure and HLA in healthy donors. The PCR used 60 Vbeta and 13 Jbeta primers. Profiling relied on immunoSEQ multiplex PCR, and the TCRdb table lists in-frame clones only, not all of them. This table holds 100,000 to 120,000 clones, about 16% found once. The specimen was PBMCs. Receptors were obtained from a female donor in good health and CMV-seronegative.

The rearrangement uses TRBV7-2 and TRBJ1-4, with D possibly being TRBD1 (5 bases). The CDR3 length is 15 residues. Germline V gives CDR1 SGHTA, CDR2 FQGNSA. The V end lost 8 bases, the J end lost 5 bases, and 18 bases lay between the germline ends. The CDR3 coding sequence is TGTGCCAGCGCGCTTCCGGGACGGGAGAATGAAAAACTGTTTTTT. Residues: CASALPGRENEKLFF.

A remark on this clone: The germline gene is not matched at one end of the junction; a read error may be the cause. The chain couples TRBV25-1 to TRBJ2-3; 12 bases are shared with TRBD2. The CDR3 sequence is 15 residues long. Germline CDR1 and CDR2: MGHDK and SYGVNS. CDR3 in amino acids: CASSETSGGTDAQYF. The CDR3 DNA reads as TGTGCCAGCAGTGAGACTAGCGGGGGCACAGATGCGCAGTATTTT. The complete variable domain, with remaining parts taken from reference TRBV25-1 and TRBJ2-3, reads EADIYQTPRYLVIGTGKKITLECSQTMGHDKMYWYQQDPGMELHLIHYSYGVNSTEKGDLSSESTVSRIRTEHFPLTLESARPSHTSQYLCASSETSGGTDAQYFGPGTRLTVL.

This clone was seen a handful of times. The chain couples TRBV4-3 to TRBJ1-1; 8 positions match TRBD1. The CDR3 runs 14 residues. The V gene's germline CDR1 is LGHNA and CDR2 YSLEER. With 3 bases clipped from V and 4 bases from J, the junction kept 4 bases outside the gene matches. CDR3: CASSHLTGGTEAFF. The CDR3 DNA is TGCGCCAGCAGCCATCTAACAGGGGGCACTGAAGCTTTCTTT.

The chain is built from TRBV29-1 and TRBJ2-3; a possible D gene is TRBD1 (6 bases). The CDR3 has 15 residues. V lost 6 bases and J 1 base, leaving 17 bases between the germline ends. Germline V lookup: CDR1 SQVTM, CDR2 ANQGSEA. CDR3 nucleotides: TGCAGCGTACCAGACAGGAGACGGGGCACAGATACGCAGTATTTT. It codes for CSVPDRRRGTDTQYF.

V gene TRBV5-1 combines with J gene TRBJ1-3, with D possibly being TRBD1 (6 bases). The CDR3 has 15 amino acids. In germline, CDR1 is SGHRS, CDR2 YFSETQ. V was shortened by 4 bases and J by 4 bases, with 15 bases between the two germline ends. CDR3 sequence: CASSLTGHDGNTIYF. CDR3 coding DNA: TGCGCCAGCAGCCTAACGGGACATGACGGAAACACCATATATTTT.

This chain connects TRBV5-6 to TRBJ1-2; maybe TRBD1 (5 bases). The CDR3 runs to 12 residues. Germline CDR1 reads SGHDT; CDR2 reads YYEEEE. With 2 bases removed from V and 8 bases from J, the gap between germline ends came to 10 bases. The CDR3 protein is CASSLGARGYTF. In DNA form, the CDR3 reads TGTGCCAGCAGCTTAGGGGCTAGGGGCTACACCTTC.

V is TRBV9 and J is TRBJ2-1, with 10 nucleotides matching TRBD1. V dropped 4 bases and J dropped 8; count of bases not matched to a gene: 12. The germline gives CDR1 SGDLS, CDR2 YYNGEE. CDR3 length: 16 amino acids. CDR3 sequence: CASSIRPGQGRYEQFF. As DNA, the CDR3 is TGTGCCAGCAGCATCAGACCGGGACAGGGGAGATATGAGCAGTTCTTC.

In this sample, this clone turned up a few times. The gene calls are TRBV6-5 and TRBJ1-1, with TRBD1 as a possible D gene (6 bases). V was clipped by 6 bases and J by 5 bases, with 19 bases between them. Germline-derived CDR1 and CDR2 are MNHEY and SVGAGI. CDR3 length equals 15 residues. In DNA form, the CDR3 reads TGTGCCAGCAGACTACCGGGACAAAAGGATACTGAAGCTTTCTTT. Translated: CASRLPGQKDTEAFF.

This clone was detected only a few times. The gene calls are TRBV30 and TRBJ1-2; D is perhaps TRBD1 (5 bases). The germline CDR1 and CDR2 sequences are GTSNPN and SVGIG (reference sequence). The CDR3 consists of 18 residues. V was pared by 1 base and J by 3 bases, with 24 bases between. The CDR3 DNA reads as TGTGCCTGGAGTGACCCCATTCAGGGAATGACGACTCACTATGGCTACACCTTC. This translates into CAWSDPIQGMTTHYGYTF. The whole variable domain, remainder taken from reference TRBV30 and TRBJ1-2, is SQTIHQWPATLVQPVGSPLSLECTVEGTSNPNLYWYRQAAGRGLQLLFYSVGIGQISSEVPQNLSASRPQDRQFILSSKKLLLSDSGFYLCAWSDPIQGMTTHYGYTFGSGTRLTVV.

This clone turned up a few times. The chain carries TRBV4-2 and TRBJ2-7, with 7 positions matching TRBD2. The CDR3 runs to 18 residues. CDR1 is LGHNA and CDR2 is YNFKEQ in the germline V gene. V shed 3 bases, J shed 2 bases, and the junction held 16 bases outside the gene matches. The CDR3 protein is CASSHSTGGRTTPYEQYF. CDR3 sequence (DNA): TGTGCCAGCAGCCACAGCACGGGCGGGAGAACCACCCCCTACGAGCAGTACTTC.

This chain links TRBV29-1 with TRBJ1-1; a possible D gene is TRBD1 (5 bases). V was clipped by 8 bases and J by 4 bases, with 14 bases between them. The CDR3 has 12 residues. Germline V gene data show CDR1 as SQVTM and CDR2 as ANQGSEA. DNA of the CDR3: TGCAGCCGACACCTCGGGGGCACTGAAGCTTTCTTT. Its protein product is CSRHLGGTEAFF.

This rearrangement joins TRBV7-3 to TRBJ1-2, with 8 positions matching TRBD1. The CDR3 is 13 residues long. Germline CDR1 is SGHTA and CDR2 is FQGTGA. Trimming cost V 6 bases and J 7 bases; bases outside gene matches: 7. CDR3: CASRLDRDSGYTF. The CDR3 coding sequence is TGTGCCAGCAGATTGGACAGGGATTCTGGCTACACCTTC. The full variable domain, in which reference TRBV7-3 and TRBJ1-2 provide the parts outside the CDR3, is GAGVSQTPSNKVTEKGKYVELRCDPISGHTALYWYRQSLGQGPEFLIYFQGTGAADDSGLPNDRFFAVRPEGSVSTLKIQRTERGDSAVYLCASRLDRDSGYTFGSGTRLTVV.

The chain joins TRBV7-2 to TRBJ2-3, with TRBD2 as a possible D gene (5 bases). Trimming stripped 1 base from V and 4 bases from J, with 6 bases between. Germline V gene sequence: CDR1 SGHTA, CDR2 FQGNSA. CDR3 size: 13 residues. CDR3 loop: CASSLGRADTQYF. The CDR3 bases are TGTGCCAGCAGCTTAGGGCGGGCAGATACGCAGTATTTT. Using reference TRBV7-2 and TRBJ2-3 for the parts outside the CDR3, the full variable domain is GAGVSQSPSNKVTEKGKDVELRCDPISGHTALYWYRQSLGQGLEFLIYFQGNSAPDKSGLPSDRFSAERTGGSVSTLTIQRTQQEDSAVYLCASSLGRADTQYFGPGTRLTVL.

This clone was picked up a small number of times. V is TRBV19 and J is TRBJ1-1, with D maybe TRBD1 (6 bases). The ends were cut back, 9 bases at V and 8 bases at J, with 16 bases in the middle. Germline CDR1 reads LNHDA; CDR2 reads SQIVND (reference sequence). This CDR3 comprises 12 residues. As DNA, the CDR3 is TGTGCCAGCTCACAGGGCCTCCTCGAAGCTTTCTTT. Protein sequence: CASSQGLLEAFF.

This clone has just a few counts. The chain has TRBV15 and TRBJ1-4; 12 nucleotides match TRBD1. The V gene's germline CDR1 is LNHNV and CDR2 YYDKDF (reference sequence). V lost 1 base to trimming and J lost 12 bases; unmatched junction nucleotides: 6. This CDR3 has 15 amino acids. CDR3 sequence: CATSRAGGTGGELFF. The CDR3 region has the DNA TGTGCCACCAGCAGAGCGGGCGGGACAGGGGGCGAACTGTTTTTT.

V usage is TRBV13 and J usage is TRBJ2-7; D may be TRBD2 (6 bases). The CDR3 extends over 14 amino acids. In germline, CDR1 is PRHDT, CDR2 FYEKMQ (reference sequence). V gave up 5 bases and J gave up 2 bases, with 13 bases separating them. The chain's CDR3 is CASSLGSVTYEQYF. CDR3 nucleotides: TGTGCCAGCAGCCTCGGGAGCGTCACCTACGAGCAGTACTTC.

The rearrangement links TRBV7-2 to TRBJ1-4; the D is unclear. CDR3 length: 13 residues. Germline CDR1 and CDR2: SGHTA and FQGNSA. Trimming removed 5 bases from V and 7 bases from J, with 11 bases in between. The CDR3 loop is CASSELAGEKLFF. In nucleotides, the CDR3 is TGTGCCAGCAGCGAATTAGCGGGTGAAAAACTGTTTTTT.

This clone occurred a few times. The J gene is TRBJ2-7, the V gene TRBV19, with TRBD1 identical over 10 bases. V was clipped by 4 bases and J by 2 bases; unmatched bases: 2. The V gene's germline CDR1 is LNHDA and CDR2 SQIVND (reference sequence). CDR3 length: 14 residues. The CDR3 protein is CASSKGQGPYEQYF. The CDR3 DNA reads TGTGCCAGTAGTAAGGGACAGGGGCCCTACGAGCAGTACTTC. The full variable domain, in which reference TRBV19 and TRBJ2-7 provide the parts outside the CDR3, is DGGITQSPKYLFRKEGQNVTLSCEQNLNHDAMYWYRQDPGQGLRLIYYSQIVNDFQKGDIAEGYSVSREKKESFPLTVTSAQKNPTAFYLCASSKGQGPYEQYFGPGTRLTVT.

This chain joins TRBV28 and TRBJ1-2; 7 bases are a match to TRBD1. The germline CDR1 and CDR2 sequences are MDHEN and SYDVKM. The CDR3 covers 14 residues. Trimming cost V 3 bases and J 7 bases; bases outside gene matches: 8. The CDR3 DNA reads TGTGCCAGCAGTTTCATCCAGGGGGTAGCTGGCTACACCTTC. Translation: CASSFIQGVAGYTF.

The CDR3 is CASSVQASSETQYF. The CDR3 DNA is TGTGCCAGCAGTGTACAGGCTAGTTCGGAGACCCAGTACTTC. The chain has TRBV6-4 and TRBJ2-5, with D possibly TRBD1 on 5 matching bases. This CDR3 spans 14 amino acids. The V end was cut by 4 bases, the J end by 5 bases, with 14 bases between. Germline V gene data show CDR1 as MRHNA and CDR2 as SNTAGT.

The table lists this clone with a few counts. A read error may account for a junction end that differs from germline. The genes are TRBV7-7 and TRBJ2-1, with 8 nucleotides matching TRBD2. The CDR3 runs 17 residues. Germline lookup yields CDR1 SSHAT and CDR2 FNYEAQ (reference sequence). The CDR3, as DNA: TGTGCTAGCAGCCCCCAATTTAGCGGGACCGGCTACAATGAGCAGTTCTTC. As protein: CASSPQFSGTGYNEQFF.

The chain has TRBV13 and TRBJ2-3; 14 bases match TRBD2. V lost 4 bases, J lost 0 bases, and 12 bases stayed unmatched. The CDR3 contains 20 residues. CDR1 is PRHDT and CDR2 is FYEKMQ in the germline V gene (reference sequence). In DNA form, the CDR3 reads TGTGCCAGCAGCTCATTACTTAGGGGACTAGCGGGAGAAAGCACAGATACGCAGTATTTT. Encoded protein: CASSSLLRGLAGESTDTQYF.

This clone has just a few counts. The chain links TRBV7-8 to TRBJ1-4; the D gene is possibly TRBD1 (5 bases). The V gene lost 5 bases and the J gene lost 5 bases, with 12 bases spanning the gap. Germline values: CDR1 SGHVS, CDR2 FQNEAQ. This CDR3 contains 14 residues. Written as DNA, the CDR3 is TGTGCCAGCAGCGAGGGGAGGGTGAATGAAAAACTGTTTTTT. Its protein is CASSEGRVNEKLFF.